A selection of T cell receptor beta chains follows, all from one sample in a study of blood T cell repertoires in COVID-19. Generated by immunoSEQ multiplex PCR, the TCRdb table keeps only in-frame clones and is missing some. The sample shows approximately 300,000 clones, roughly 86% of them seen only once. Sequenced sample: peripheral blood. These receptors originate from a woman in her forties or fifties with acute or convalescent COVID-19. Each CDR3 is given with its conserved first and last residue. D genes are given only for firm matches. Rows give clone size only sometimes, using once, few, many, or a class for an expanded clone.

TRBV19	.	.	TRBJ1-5	TGTGCCAGTAGTCTCTTAAAGGGACTGAGCAATCAGCCCCAGCATTTT	CASSLLKGLSNQPQHF
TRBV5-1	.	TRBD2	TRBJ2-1	TGCGCCAGCAGTTTAGAAGACGGGAGGTCCTACAATGAGCAGTTCTTC	CASSLEDGRSYNEQFF
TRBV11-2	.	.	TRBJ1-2	TGTGCCAGCAGCTTACGTCAGGGTCCTGGCTACACCTTC	CASSLRQGPGYTF
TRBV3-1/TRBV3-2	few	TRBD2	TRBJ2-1	TGTGCCAGCAGCCATCCGGGACTAGCGGGCACCCGGCTCAATGAGCAGTTCTTC	CASSHPGLAGTRLNEQFF
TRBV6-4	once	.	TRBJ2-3	TGTGCCAGCCGTAAATATGAGGCCTCTGGTACGCAGTATTTT	CASRKYEASGTQYF
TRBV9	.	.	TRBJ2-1	TGTGCCAGCAGCGGGTTCGGACACGGGGGAAACAATGAGCAGTTCTTC	CASSGFGHGGNNEQFF
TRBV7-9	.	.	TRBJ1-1	TGTGCCAGCAGCTTTCACAGCACTGAAGCTTTCTTT	CASSFHSTEAFF
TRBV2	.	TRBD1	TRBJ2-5	TGTGCCAGCAGAGGGACAGGGACTCAAGAGACCCAGTACTTC	CASRGTGTQETQYF
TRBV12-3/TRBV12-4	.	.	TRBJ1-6	TGTGCCAGCAGTTGGACATCTAATTCACCCCTCCACTTT	CASSWTSNSPLHF
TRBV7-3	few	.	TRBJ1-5	TGTGCCAGCAGCTTCGGAGCGGGACAGCCCCAGCATTTT	CASSFGAGQPQHF
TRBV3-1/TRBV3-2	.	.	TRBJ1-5	TGTGCCAGCAGCCAAGATTACGGACATAGCAATCAGCCCCAGCATTTT	CASSQDYGHSNQPQHF
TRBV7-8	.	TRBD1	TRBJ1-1	TGTGCCAGCAGCGCGTACAGGGGAAACACTGAAGCTTTCTTT	CASSAYRGNTEAFF
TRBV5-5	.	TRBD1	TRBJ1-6	TGTGCCAGCACAATCGACAGGGATTCACCCCTCCACTTT	CASTIDRDSPLHF
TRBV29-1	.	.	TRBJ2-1	TGCAGCGTTCTTATGCGGCACCGAGGGTCCTACAATGAGCAGTTCTTC	CSVLMRHRGSYNEQFF
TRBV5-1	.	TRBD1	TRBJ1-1	TGCGCCAGCAGCTTGGGTGACAGGGGGCTAAGATCGGCTTTCTTT	CASSLGDRGLRSAFF
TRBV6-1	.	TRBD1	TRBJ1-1	TGTGCCAGCAGTGACAGCGGACAGGGCCGAGCTTTCTTT	CASSDSGQGRAFF
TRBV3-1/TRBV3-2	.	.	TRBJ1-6	TGTGCCAGCAGCCAAGGGGGCGCGTATAATTCACCCCTCCACTTT	CASSQGGAYNSPLHF
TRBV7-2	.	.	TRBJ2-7	TGTGCCAGCAGCTTATGGGCAGGGCCGTACTTC	CASSLWAGPYF
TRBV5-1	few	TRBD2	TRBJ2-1	TGCGCCAGCAGCGGGGACGGCGGGAGTTGGTACGGGCAGTTCTTC	CASSGDGGSWYGQFF
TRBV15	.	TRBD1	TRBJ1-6	TGTGCCACCAGACGAAGCGGGACAGGTCGGGCACCCCTCCACTTT	CATRRSGTGRAPLHF
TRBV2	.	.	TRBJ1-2	TGTGCCAGCAGTGAATTGCGGGGGGAGGCTAACTATGGCTACACCTTC	CASSELRGEANYGYTF
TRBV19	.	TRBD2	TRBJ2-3	TGTGCCAGTAGTATAGGTCATACTAGCGGGAGACGAAGAGATACGCAGTATTTT	CASSIGHTSGRRRDTQYF
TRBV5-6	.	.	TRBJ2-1	TGTGCCAGCAGCTTGGAAAGAGGAAGCTCCTACAATGAGCAGTTCTTC	CASSLERGSSYNEQFF
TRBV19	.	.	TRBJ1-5	TGTGCCAGTAGTATCGGGGCGGGGTACAATCAGCCCCAGCATTTT	CASSIGAGYNQPQHF
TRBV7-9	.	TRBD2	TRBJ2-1	TGTGCCAGCAGCCGGTCTAGCGGGTACAATGAGCAGTTCTTC	CASSRSSGYNEQFF
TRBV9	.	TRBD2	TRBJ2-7	TGTGCCAGCAGCAGGGGACTAGCGGAACCCTACGAGCAGTACTTC	CASSRGLAEPYEQYF
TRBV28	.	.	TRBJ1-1	TGTGCCAGCAGTTCCCAGGGTAGGAACACTGAAGCTTTCTTT	CASSSQGRNTEAFF
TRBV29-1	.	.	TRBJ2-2	TGCAGCGTTAAAAACAGGGCGGCCACCGGGGAGCTGTTTTTT	CSVKNRAATGELFF
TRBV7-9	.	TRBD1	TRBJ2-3	TGTGCCAGCAGCTTGCGACAGGGGGGAACAGATACGCAGTATTTT	CASSLRQGGTDTQYF